This entry is about one T cell receptor beta chain. This CDR3 comprises 12 residues. V gave up 5 bases and J gave up 4 bases, with 8 bases separating them. Germline V gene sequence: CDR1 LNHDA, CDR2 SQIVND (reference sequence). This sample was included in a study of blood T cell repertoires in COVID-19. Only in-frame clones appear in the TCRdb table, and some are missing; sequencing was by immunoSEQ multiplex PCR. The data hold some 250,000 clones, with around 89% observed a single time. V is TRBV19 and J is TRBJ1-2, with D perhaps matching TRBD1 (6 bases). The sample taken for sequencing was PBMCs or T cells enriched from blood (not recorded which). The clonotype originates from a man in his forties who had recovered from COVID-19. The DNA for the CDR3 is TGTGCCAGTAGTGGACAGAGCTATGGCTACACCTTC. As protein: CASSGQSYGYTF.